Below, 10 T cell receptor beta chains from the same sample are listed, as sequenced in a study of cytomegalovirus exposure and HLA in healthy donors. PCR involved 60 Vbeta and 13 Jbeta primers. Profiling relied on immunoSEQ multiplex PCR, and the TCRdb table lists in-frame clones only, not all of them. The profile shows under 100,000 clones, roughly 60% of them singletons. Sample: PBMCs. The receptors originated from a woman in her thirties in good health and CMV-seropositive.

This chain links TRBV5-5 with TRBJ2-1; D is possibly TRBD2 (6 bases). The V gene lost 0 bases and the J gene lost 0 bases, with 19 bases spanning the gap. Germline CDR1 SGHKS, CDR2 YYEKEE (reference sequence). The CDR3 extends over 19 amino acids. In DNA form, the CDR3 reads TGTGCCAGCAGCTTGGGGTGGGAGAAACAGCGGGCCTCCTACAATGAGCAGTTCTTC. Amino acid sequence: CASSLGWEKQRASYNEQFF.

The rearrangement links TRBV19 to TRBJ2-6, with D possibly matching TRBD2 (6 bases). V lost 5 bases and J lost 4, with 12 bases in between. This CDR3 region has 15 residues. Germline values: CDR1 LNHDA, CDR2 SQIVND (reference sequence). Here the CDR3 DNA reads TGTGCCAGTAGTTACCGGGGGTCCGGGGCCAACGTCCTGACTTTC. Residues: CASSYRGSGANVLTF.

The chain is built from TRBV28 and TRBJ2-5; 7 nucleotides align to TRBD1. Trimming cost V 4 bases and J 7 bases; bases outside gene matches: 15. Per the germline V gene, CDR1 is MDHEN and CDR2 is SYDVKM. The length of the CDR3 is 16 residues. In DNA, the CDR3 is TGTGCCAGCAGTTCTTCTGGGACAGACAGCCGGGGGACCCAGTACTTC. It is translated as CASSSSGTDSRGTQYF.

The chain is built from TRBV6-5 and TRBJ2-1, with D perhaps TRBD2 (5 bases). The CDR3 is made up of 15 amino acids. Trimming took off 7 bases at V and 2 bases at J, with 15 bases between the two ends. Germline CDR1 MNHEY, CDR2 SVGAGI. CDR3 sequence reads: CASIPLHGAYNEQFF. As DNA, the CDR3 is TGTGCCAGCATCCCCCTCCACGGGGCCTACAATGAGCAGTTCTTC.

The table lists this clone with a few counts. The chain employs TRBV7-9 and TRBJ2-5, with 10 bases fitting TRBD2. This CDR3 spans 14 amino acids. Germline CDR1 and CDR2: SEHNR and FQNEAQ (reference sequence). V shed 8 bases and J 4 bases; nucleotides not matched to a gene: 7. CDR3 DNA sequence: TGTGCCAGCGGTTTAGCGGGGGGTGGAGAGACCCAGTACTTC. Protein sequence: CASGLAGGGETQYF.

This clone was counted a few times. The chain couples TRBV9 to TRBJ1-5; D is unresolved. The CDR3 consists of 15 residues. Trimming pared 0 bases from V and 2 bases from J, leaving 9 bases between. Germline-derived CDR1 and CDR2 are SGDLS and YYNGEE. CDR3 sequence reads: CASSVGESGNQPQHF. The CDR3 DNA is TGTGCCAGCAGCGTAGGAGAGTCGGGCAATCAGCCCCAGCATTTT.

This clone turned up a few times. The chain has TRBV5-4 and TRBJ2-1, with 7 bases fitting TRBD1. Germline V gives CDR1 SGHNT, CDR2 YYREEE (reference sequence). The CDR3 extends over 14 amino acids. V trimming: 4 bases; J trimming: 6 bases; junction bases outside the gene matches: 7. This chain's CDR3 is CASSSQQGSNEQFF. The DNA of the CDR3 is TGTGCCAGCAGCAGCCAACAGGGGTCCAATGAGCAGTTCTTC. Using reference TRBV5-4 and TRBJ2-1 for the parts outside the CDR3, the full variable domain is ETGVTQSPTHLIKTRGQQVTLRCSSQSGHNTVSWYQQALGQGPQFIFQYYREEENGRGNFPPRFSGLQFPNYSSELNVNALELDDSALYLCASSSQQGSNEQFFGPGTRLTVL.

This clone occurred once. J is TRBJ2-1 and V is TRBV7-9, with D tentatively TRBD2 (5 bases). V lost 1 base to trimming and J lost 5 bases, with 12 bases between them. The CDR3 is 15 residues long. Germline V gene data show CDR1 as SEHNR and CDR2 as FQNEAQ (reference sequence). CDR3 coding DNA: TGTGCCAGCAGCTTAGAGCTTCGACTAAACAATGAGCAGTTCTTC. It encodes CASSLELRLNNEQFF. Complete variable domain (other parts from reference TRBV7-9 and TRBJ2-1): DTGVSQNPRHKITKRGQNVTFRCDPISEHNRLYWYRQTLGQGPEFLTYFQNEAQLEKSRLLSDRFSAERPKGSFSTLEIQRTEQGDSAMYLCASSLELRLNNEQFFGPGTRLTVL.

The chain links TRBV19 to TRBJ1-1, with D unresolved. The length of the CDR3 is 16 residues. V was clipped by 3 bases and J by 0 bases, with 14 bases between them. Germline CDR1 is LNHDA and CDR2 is SQIVND (reference sequence). CDR3 residues: CASSIRSGIMNTEAFF. The CDR3 DNA reads as TGTGCCAGTAGTATCCGCTCCGGGATCATGAACACTGAAGCTTTCTTT.

This clone has only a few counts. The chain is built from TRBV12-5 and TRBJ1-3, with no clear D. The CDR3 is made up of 15 amino acids. Trimming took off 0 bases at V and 2 bases at J, with 8 bases between the two ends. Looked up from germline, CDR1 is LGHNT and CDR2 is FRNRAP. The CDR3 nucleotides read TGTGCTAGTGGTTTGGTACTCTCGGCTGGAAACACCATATATTTT. Amino acids: CASGLVLSAGNTIYF.